This T cell receptor (beta chain) stems from a study of cytomegalovirus exposure and HLA in healthy donors. Findings and limits, study-wide: The study dropped some indistinguishable V segments, TRBV6-2 and TRBV6-3 among them. By a later analysis, the bulk of CMV-associated TCR beta chains appeared HLA-restricted. Later analysis suggested links between common viral pathogens and several top significant clusters.

The PCR had 60 Vbeta and 13 Jbeta primers. Assay used: immunoSEQ multiplex PCR; TCRdb lists only in-frame clones, some missing. In total, the table holds 100,000 to 150,000 clones. The CDR3 is 11 amino acids. V lost 10 bases and J 3 bases, leaving 7 bases between the germline ends. Germline values: CDR1 MNHNS, CDR2 SASEGT. Regarding this clone: Its specificity is not known.

The donors comprised healthy bone marrow donors. This chain connects TRBV6-1 to TRBJ1-5; no clear D. The TCR was taken from a woman aged 40-49 years in good health and CMV-seronegative. Sequenced material: PBMCs. The CDR3 region is CATSSNQPQHF. The CDR3 DNA is TGTGCCACCTCCTCCAATCAGCCCCAGCATTTT.